This T cell receptor beta chain was found in a study of T-cell reconstitution after alpha-beta-depleted transplantation in children. Germline assignment: CDR1 SGDLS and CDR2 YYNGEE. This CDR3 contains 17 residues. Germline trimming cut 1 base from V and 1 base from J; bases unmatched to any gene: 5. This clonotype occurred a few times. Researchers prepared the TCRbeta library using unique molecular identifiers, the study reports. TCRdb reprocessed the PCR reads via MiXCR and lists one record per CDR3 protein. Counted here are 600,000 to 700,000 distinct CDR3 sequences, 16% occurring once; the ten biggest clones make up approximately 1.1%.

The sequence came from a human donor who donated a stem cell graft to a child with acute myeloid leukemia. V usage is TRBV9 and J usage is TRBJ2-1; 10 nucleotides match TRBD2. The sample was PBMCs from the stem cell graft donor, taken from the stem cell graft. The CDR3 region is CASSVSGGAGSYNEQFF. CDR3 DNA sequence: TGTGCCAGCAGCGTAAGCGGGGGGGCCGGGTCCTACAATGAGCAGTTCTTC. Full variable domain (missing parts from reference TRBV9 and TRBJ2-1): DSGVTQTPKHLITATGQRVTLRCSPRSGDLSVYWYQQSLDQGLQFLIQYYNGEERAKGNILERFSAQQFPDLHSELNLSSLELGDSALYFCASSVSGGAGSYNEQFFGPGTRLTVL.